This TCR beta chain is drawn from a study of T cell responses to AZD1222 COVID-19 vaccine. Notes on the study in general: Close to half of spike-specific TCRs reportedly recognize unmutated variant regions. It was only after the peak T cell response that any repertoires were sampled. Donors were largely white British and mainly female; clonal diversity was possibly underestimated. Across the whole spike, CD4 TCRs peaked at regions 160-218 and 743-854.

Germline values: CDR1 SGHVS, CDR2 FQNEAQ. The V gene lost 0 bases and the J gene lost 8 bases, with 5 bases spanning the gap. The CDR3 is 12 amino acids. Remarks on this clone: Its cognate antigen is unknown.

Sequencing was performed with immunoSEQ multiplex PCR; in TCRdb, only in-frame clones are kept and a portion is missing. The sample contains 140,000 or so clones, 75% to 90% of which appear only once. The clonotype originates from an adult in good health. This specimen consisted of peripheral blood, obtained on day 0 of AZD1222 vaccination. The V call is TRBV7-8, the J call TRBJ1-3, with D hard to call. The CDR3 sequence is CASSLAGDTIYF. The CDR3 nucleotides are TGTGCCAGCAGCTTAGCTGGGGACACCATATATTTT.